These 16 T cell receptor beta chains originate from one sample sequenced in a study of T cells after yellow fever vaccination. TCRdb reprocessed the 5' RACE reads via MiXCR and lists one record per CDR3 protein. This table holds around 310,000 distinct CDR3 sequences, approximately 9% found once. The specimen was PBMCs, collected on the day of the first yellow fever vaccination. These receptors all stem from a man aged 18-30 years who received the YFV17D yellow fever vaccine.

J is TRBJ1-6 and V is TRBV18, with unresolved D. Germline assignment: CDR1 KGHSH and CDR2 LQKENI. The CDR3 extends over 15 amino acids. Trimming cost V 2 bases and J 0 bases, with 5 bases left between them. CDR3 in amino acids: CASSPASSYNSPLHF. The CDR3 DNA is TGTGCCAGCTCACCAGCGAGCTCCTATAATTCACCCCTCCACTTT.

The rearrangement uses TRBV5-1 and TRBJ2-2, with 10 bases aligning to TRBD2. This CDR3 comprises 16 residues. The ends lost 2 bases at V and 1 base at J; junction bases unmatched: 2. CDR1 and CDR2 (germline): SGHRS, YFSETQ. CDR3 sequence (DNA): TGCGCCAGCAGCTTCTGGACTAGCGGGAACACCGGGGAGCTGTTTTTT. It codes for CASSFWTSGNTGELFF.

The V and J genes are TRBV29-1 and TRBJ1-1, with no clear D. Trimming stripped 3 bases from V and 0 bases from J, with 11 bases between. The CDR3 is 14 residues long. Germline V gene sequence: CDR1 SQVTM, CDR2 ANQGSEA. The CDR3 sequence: CSVDRSQMNTEAFF. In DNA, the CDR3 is TGCAGCGTTGACAGATCCCAAATGAACACTGAAGCTTTCTTT.

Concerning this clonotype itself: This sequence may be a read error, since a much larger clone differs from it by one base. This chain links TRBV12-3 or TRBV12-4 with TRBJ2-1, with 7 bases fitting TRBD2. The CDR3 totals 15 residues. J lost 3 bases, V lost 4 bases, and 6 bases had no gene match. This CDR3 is CASSWLSGDYNEQFF. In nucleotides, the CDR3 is TGTGCCAGCAGTTGGTTGAGCGGGGACTACAATGAGCAGTTCTTC.

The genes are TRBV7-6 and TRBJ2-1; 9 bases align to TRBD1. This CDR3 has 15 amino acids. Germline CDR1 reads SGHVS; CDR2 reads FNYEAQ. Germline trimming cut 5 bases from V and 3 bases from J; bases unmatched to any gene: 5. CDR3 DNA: TGTGCCAGCAGCCAAGACAGGGGGGTCTACAATGAGCAGTTCTTC. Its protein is CASSQDRGVYNEQFF.

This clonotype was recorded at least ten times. The CDR3 nucleotides are TGCGCCAGCAGCTTCGGCAGAACTAATGAAAAACTGTTTTTT. Amino acids: CASSFGRTNEKLFF. This rearrangement joins TRBV5-1 to TRBJ1-4; no reliable D call. The germline V gene encodes CDR1 SGHRS and CDR2 YFSETQ. V lost 2 bases and J 1 base, leaving 6 bases between the germline ends. This CDR3 has 14 amino acids.

The CDR3 here is CSAPDRRNRELFF. The CDR3 DNA reads as TGCAGTGCCCCGGACAGGCGGAACAGGGAGCTGTTTTTT. The genes are TRBV20-1 and TRBJ2-2; 7 bases map to TRBD1. The CDR3 covers 13 residues. V gave up 6 bases and J gave up 9 bases; unmatched junction bases: 10. Per germline, CDR1 DFQATT and CDR2 SNEGSKA (reference sequence).

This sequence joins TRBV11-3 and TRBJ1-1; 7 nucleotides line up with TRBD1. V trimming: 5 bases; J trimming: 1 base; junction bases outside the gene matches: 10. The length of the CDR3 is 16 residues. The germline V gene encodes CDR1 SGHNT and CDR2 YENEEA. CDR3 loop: CASSPGRQGRNTEAFF. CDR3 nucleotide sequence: TGTGCCAGCAGCCCAGGAAGACAGGGAAGGAACACTGAAGCTTTCTTT.

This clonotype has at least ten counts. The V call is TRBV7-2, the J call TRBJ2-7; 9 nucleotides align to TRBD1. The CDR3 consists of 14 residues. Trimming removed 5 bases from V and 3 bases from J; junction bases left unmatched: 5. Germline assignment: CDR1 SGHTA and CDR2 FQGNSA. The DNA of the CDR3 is TGTGCCAGCAGCCGGGACAGGGCAGGCTACGAGCAGTACTTC. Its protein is CASSRDRAGYEQYF.

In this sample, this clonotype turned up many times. The CDR3 sequence is CSASLASGGAAEQFF. In DNA, the CDR3 is TGCAGTGCTAGTCTGGCTAGCGGGGGGGCCGCTGAGCAGTTCTTC. This chain joins TRBV20-1 and TRBJ2-1, with 12 positions matching TRBD2. In germline, CDR1 is DFQATT, CDR2 SNEGSKA (reference sequence). J gave up 9 bases and V 3 bases, and 9 bases lay outside the gene matches. The CDR3 is 15 residues long.

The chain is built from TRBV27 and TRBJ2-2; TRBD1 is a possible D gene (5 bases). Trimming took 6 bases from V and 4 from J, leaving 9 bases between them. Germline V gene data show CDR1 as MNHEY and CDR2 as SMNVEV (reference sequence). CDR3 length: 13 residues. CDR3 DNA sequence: TGTGCCAGCAGCACAGGAGCCACCGGGGAGCTGTTTTTT. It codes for CASSTGATGELFF.

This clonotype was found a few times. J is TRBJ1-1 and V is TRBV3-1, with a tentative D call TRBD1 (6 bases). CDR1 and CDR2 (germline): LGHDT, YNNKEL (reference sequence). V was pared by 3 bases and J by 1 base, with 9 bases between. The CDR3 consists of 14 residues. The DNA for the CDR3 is TGTGCCAGCAGCCATGGGGGACAGAACACTGAAGCTTTCTTT. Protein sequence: CASSHGGQNTEAFF. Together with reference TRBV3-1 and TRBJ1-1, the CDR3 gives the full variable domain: DTAVSQTPKYLVTQMGNDKSIKCEQNLGHDTMYWYKQDSKKFLKIMFSYNNKELIINETVPNRFSPKSPDKAHLNLHINSLELGDSAVYFCASSHGGQNTEAFFGQGTRLTVV.

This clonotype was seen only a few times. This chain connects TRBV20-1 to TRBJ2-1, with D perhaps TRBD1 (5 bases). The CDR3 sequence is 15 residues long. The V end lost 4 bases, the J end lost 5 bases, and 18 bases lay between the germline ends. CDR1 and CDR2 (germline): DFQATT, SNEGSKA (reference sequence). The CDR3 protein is CSATGARQKDNEQFF. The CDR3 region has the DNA TGCAGTGCTACCGGCGCCCGACAGAAAGACAATGAGCAGTTCTTC.

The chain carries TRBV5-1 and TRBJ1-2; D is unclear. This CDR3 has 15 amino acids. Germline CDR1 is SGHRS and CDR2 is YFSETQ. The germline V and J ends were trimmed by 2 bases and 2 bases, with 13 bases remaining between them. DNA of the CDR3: TGCGCCAGCAGCTTAGTTCCGGGTCCAAACTATGGCTACACCTTC. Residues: CASSLVPGPNYGYTF.

The CDR3 region has the DNA TGCAGCGTTGAAATGCGGCAGTCCTACGAGCAGTACGTC. It encodes CSVEMRQSYEQYV. The chain recombines TRBV29-1 with TRBJ2-7, with D hard to call. V lost 2 bases and J 1 base, leaving 9 bases between the germline ends. Germline CDR1 and CDR2: SQVTM and ANQGSEA. CDR3 length equals 13 residues.

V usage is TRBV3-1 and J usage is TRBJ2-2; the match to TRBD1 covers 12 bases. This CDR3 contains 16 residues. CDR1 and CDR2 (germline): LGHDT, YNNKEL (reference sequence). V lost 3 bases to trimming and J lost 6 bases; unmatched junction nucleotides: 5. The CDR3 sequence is CASSQRDRGRPGELFF. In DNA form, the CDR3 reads TGTGCCAGCAGCCAGAGGGACAGGGGGCGCCCCGGGGAGCTGTTTTTT.